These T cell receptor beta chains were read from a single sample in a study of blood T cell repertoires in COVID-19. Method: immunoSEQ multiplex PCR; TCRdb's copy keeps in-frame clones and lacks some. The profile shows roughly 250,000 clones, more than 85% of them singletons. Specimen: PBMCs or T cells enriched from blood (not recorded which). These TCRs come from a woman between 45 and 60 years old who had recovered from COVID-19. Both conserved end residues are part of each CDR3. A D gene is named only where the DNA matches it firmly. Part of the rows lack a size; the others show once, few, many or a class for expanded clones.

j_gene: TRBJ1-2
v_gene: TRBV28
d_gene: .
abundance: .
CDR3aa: CAIGGDGGYTF
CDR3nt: TGTGCCATAGGGGGGGATGGTGGCTACACCTTC

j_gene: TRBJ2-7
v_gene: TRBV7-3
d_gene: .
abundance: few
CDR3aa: CASSSGPGYEQYF
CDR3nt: TGTGCCAGCAGCTCAGGCCCAGGCTACGAGCAGTACTTC

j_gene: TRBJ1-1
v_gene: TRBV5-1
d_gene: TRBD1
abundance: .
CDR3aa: CASSLWPDRGGTEAFF
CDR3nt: TGCGCCAGCAGCTTGTGGCCCGACAGGGGCGGGACTGAAGCTTTCTTT

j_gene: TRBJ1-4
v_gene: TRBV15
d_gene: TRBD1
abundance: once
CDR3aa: CATSEEGQNNEKLFF
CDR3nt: TGTGCCACCAGCGAGGAGGGACAGAATAATGAAAAACTGTTTTTT

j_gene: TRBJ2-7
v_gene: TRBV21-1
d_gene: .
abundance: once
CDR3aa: CDQQQEAGRAHYEQYF
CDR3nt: TGTGACCAGCAGCAGGAGGCTGGGCGGGCGCACTACGAGCAGTACTTC

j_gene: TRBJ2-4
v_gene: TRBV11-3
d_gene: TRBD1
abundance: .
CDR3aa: CASSLGGQYSNIQYF
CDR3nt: TGTGCCAGCAGCTTAGGGGGACAGTATTCTAACATTCAGTACTTC

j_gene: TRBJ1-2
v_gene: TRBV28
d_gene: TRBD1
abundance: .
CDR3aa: CASSLSYRGEKPYGYTF
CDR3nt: TGTGCCAGCAGTTTATCGTACAGGGGAGAGAAACCATATGGCTACACCTTC

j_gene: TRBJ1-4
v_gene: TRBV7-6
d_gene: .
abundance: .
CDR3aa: CASGAGLDEKLFF
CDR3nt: TGTGCCAGCGGGGCAGGGCTAGATGAAAAACTGTTTTTT

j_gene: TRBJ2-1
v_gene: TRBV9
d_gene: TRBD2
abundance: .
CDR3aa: CASAPPGLAHNEQFF
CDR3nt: TGTGCCAGCGCCCCGCCGGGACTAGCGCACAATGAGCAGTTCTTC

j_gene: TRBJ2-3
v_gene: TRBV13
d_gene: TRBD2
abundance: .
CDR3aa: CASSLKTVWTSGSTDTQYF
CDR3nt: TGTGCCAGCAGCTTAAAAACCGTGTGGACTAGCGGAAGCACAGATACGCAGTATTTT

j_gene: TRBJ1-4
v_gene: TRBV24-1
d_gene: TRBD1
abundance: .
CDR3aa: CATSDPGQEGNEKLFF
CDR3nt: TGTGCCACCAGTGATCCAGGACAGGAGGGTAATGAAAAACTGTTTTTT

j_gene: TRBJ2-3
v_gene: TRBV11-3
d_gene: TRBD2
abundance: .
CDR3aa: CASSMGSGRLADTQYF
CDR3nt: TGTGCCAGCAGCATGGGGAGCGGGAGGTTGGCAGATACGCAGTATTTT

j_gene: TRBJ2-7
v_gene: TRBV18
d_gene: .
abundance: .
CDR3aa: CASSPVGTPPYEQYF
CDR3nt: TGTGCCAGCTCACCGGTAGGGACACCTCCCTACGAGCAGTACTTC

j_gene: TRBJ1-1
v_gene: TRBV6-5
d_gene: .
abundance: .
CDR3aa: CASSYSTMSSNTEAFF
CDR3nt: TGTGCCAGCAGTTACTCTACTATGTCCTCGAACACTGAAGCTTTCTTT

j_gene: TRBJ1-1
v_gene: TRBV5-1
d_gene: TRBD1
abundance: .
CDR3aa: CASTPAGQENTEAFF
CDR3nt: TGCGCCAGCACGCCGGCGGGACAGGAGAACACTGAAGCTTTCTTT

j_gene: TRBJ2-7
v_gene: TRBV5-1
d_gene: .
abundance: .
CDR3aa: CASSLGDTRTDEQYF
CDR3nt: TGCGCCAGCAGCTTGGGGGACACCCGGACGGACGAGCAGTACTTC

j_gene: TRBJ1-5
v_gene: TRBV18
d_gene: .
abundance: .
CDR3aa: CASSPEYSNQPQHF
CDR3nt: TGTGCCAGCTCACCAGAGTATAGCAATCAGCCCCAGCATTTT

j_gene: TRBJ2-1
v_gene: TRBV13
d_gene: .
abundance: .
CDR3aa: CASSPGAGRYNEQFF
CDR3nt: TGTGCCAGCAGCCCTGGGGCAGGCCGATACAATGAGCAGTTCTTC